Following are 6 T cell receptor beta chains from one sample sequenced in a study of cytomegalovirus exposure and HLA in healthy donors. In the PCR, 60 Vbeta and 13 Jbeta primers were used. Produced via immunoSEQ multiplex PCR; TCRdb's table is partial and in-frame only. The sample carries about 120,000 clones, 75% to 90% recorded once. The sequenced material came from PBMCs. Receptor source: a female donor in good health and CMV-seropositive.

The chain carries TRBV29-1 and TRBJ1-4; D may be TRBD1 (5 bases). The CDR3 totals 14 residues. Per germline, CDR1 SQVTM and CDR2 ANQGSEA. V gave up 6 bases and J gave up 7 bases, with 18 bases separating them. CDR3 region: CSVTLGGAREKLFF. CDR3 nucleotide sequence: TGCAGCGTGACCCTGGGCGGGGCTCGTGAAAAACTGTTTTTT.

CDR3 in amino acids: CASSSNGQKVGNTEAFF. CDR3 in DNA: TGTGCCAGCAGCTCAAACGGACAGAAGGTTGGGAACACTGAAGCTTTCTTT. V and J are TRBV7-9 and TRBJ1-1, with TRBD1 as a possible D gene (6 bases). Germline loops: CDR1 SEHNR, CDR2 FQNEAQ (reference sequence). The CDR3 contains 17 residues. V was trimmed by 4 bases and J by 1 base, leaving 19 bases between them.

The chain recombines TRBV4-3 with TRBJ2-2, with 7 nucleotides matching TRBD2. The germline V gene encodes CDR1 LGHNA and CDR2 YSLEER. This CDR3 has 17 residues. V lost 4 bases to trimming and J lost 1 base; unmatched junction nucleotides: 9. CDR3 in DNA: TGCGCCAGCAGCCCCGGGGAGGGGCGGGGGAACACCGGGGAGCTGTTTTTT. Translation: CASSPGEGRGNTGELFF.

This clone showed up just a few times. V usage is TRBV30 and J usage is TRBJ1-1; D not certain. The germline V gene has CDR1 GTSNPN and CDR2 SVGIG (reference sequence). The ends were cut back, 3 bases at V and 5 bases at J, with 10 bases in the middle. There are 12 residues in the CDR3. In DNA form, the CDR3 reads TGTGCCTGGAGCCTTACCCGGACTGAAGCTTTCTTT. Its protein is CAWSLTRTEAFF.

The gene calls are TRBV5-1 and TRBJ2-5, with 8 bases that match TRBD1. The DNA end lines up better with TRBJ2-7; the J call may be wrong. CDR1 is SGHRS and CDR2 is YFSETQ in the germline V gene. The CDR3 runs to 15 residues. In DNA, the CDR3 is TGCGCCAGCAGCTTGGAGGGGACAGGATTCTACGAGCAGTACTTC. Its protein product is CASSLEGTGFYEQYF.

CDR3 sequence reads: CAWSVGGENPYF. The CDR3 region has the DNA TGTGCCTGGAGTGTCGGAGGGGAGAACCCGTACTTC. The chain links TRBV30 to TRBJ2-7; TRBD2 is a possible D gene (6 bases). CDR1 is GTSNPN and CDR2 is SVGIG in the germline V gene (reference sequence). This CDR3 region has 12 residues. The V end lost 0 bases, the J end lost 12 bases, and 15 bases lay between the germline ends.